The 30 T cell receptor beta chains below were found in one sample sequenced in a study of glioma-infiltrating T cells after dendritic cell vaccination. Sequencing was performed with immunoSEQ multiplex PCR; in TCRdb, only in-frame clones are kept and a portion is missing. The profile shows fewer than 110,000 clones, roughly 79% of them singletons. The specimen was blood, collected before dendritic cell vaccination. The source is a human donor with glioblastoma.

The V and J genes are TRBV7-2 and TRBJ2-5, with 9 bases matching TRBD2. The J call could be wrong; TRBJ2-7 is a better fit for the DNA end. Germline V CDR1 and CDR2: SGHTA, FQGNSA. This CDR3 has 15 residues. CDR3: CASSLRGGPSYEQYF. The CDR3, as DNA: TGTGCCAGCAGCCTGCGGGGGGGGCCCTCCTACGAGCAGTACTTC.

This clone has more than one count but fewer than ten. J is TRBJ2-5 and V is TRBV2, with TRBD2 identical over 8 bases. The germline CDR1 and CDR2 sequences are SNHLY and FYNNEI. The CDR3 extends over 14 amino acids. The V gene end was trimmed by 6 bases and the J gene end by 5 bases; junction bases not matched to a gene: 8. The CDR3 region is CASSPFGGGETQYF. The CDR3 region has the DNA TGTGCCAGCAGCCCCTTCGGCGGGGGGGAGACCCAGTACTTC.

This chain links TRBV11-2 with TRBJ2-2, with D possibly matching TRBD2 (6 bases). Germline V gives CDR1 SGHAT, CDR2 FQNNGV. The CDR3 has 16 amino acids. Trimming removed 5 bases at V and 0 bases at J, with 13 bases between. The CDR3 sequence: CASSQVGGANTGELFF. The CDR3 DNA is TGTGCCAGCAGCCAGGTCGGAGGGGCGAACACCGGGGAGCTGTTTTTT.

V usage is TRBV6-5 and J usage is TRBJ2-5; no reliable D call. Trimming pared 0 bases from V and 2 bases from J, leaving 10 bases between. Germline CDR1 reads MNHEY; CDR2 reads SVGAGI. The CDR3 consists of 15 residues. The DNA for the CDR3 is TGTGCCAGCAGTTACTCGAATGCGGAACAAGAGACCCAGTACTTC. Its protein is CASSYSNAEQETQYF.

The chain joins TRBV13 to TRBJ2-7, with D tentatively TRBD1 (6 bases). The CDR3 runs to 13 residues. Trimming shortened V by 4 bases and J by 6 bases, and 13 bases separated the two germline ends. Germline V gene lookup returns CDR1 PRHDT and CDR2 FYEKMQ (reference sequence). CDR3 region: CASSSSTGLEQYF. The DNA for the CDR3 is TGTGCCAGCAGCTCCTCCACAGGGCTCGAGCAGTACTTC. Full variable domain (rest looked up from reference TRBV13 and TRBJ2-7): AAGVIQSPRHLIKEKRETATLKCYPIPRHDTVYWYQQGPGQDPQFLISFYEKMQSDKGSIPDRFSAQQFSDYHSELNMSSLELGDSALYFCASSSSTGLEQYFGPGTRLTVT.

The genes are TRBV10-2 and TRBJ2-1, with D possibly being TRBD1 (6 bases). Trimming removed 2 bases from V and 2 bases from J, with 7 bases in between. The CDR3 is 14 residues long. Germline CDR1 WSHSY, CDR2 SAAADI. The CDR3 loop is CASSETGTYNEQFF. CDR3 DNA: TGCGCCAGCAGTGAGACAGGGACCTACAATGAGCAGTTCTTC.

V gene TRBV9 combines with J gene TRBJ2-3, with 7 bases fitting TRBD1. The CDR3 totals 14 residues. V lost 3 bases and J lost 5; bases outside the gene matches: 6. Germline lookup yields CDR1 SGDLS and CDR2 YYNGEE. DNA of the CDR3: TGTGCCAGCAGCGGGGACAGTGCATTAGATACGCAGTATTTT. Translation gives CASSGDSALDTQYF. Full variable domain (rest looked up from reference TRBV9 and TRBJ2-3): DSGVTQTPKHLITATGQRVTLRCSPRSGDLSVYWYQQSLDQGLQFLIQYYNGEERAKGNILERFSAQQFPDLHSELNLSSLELGDSALYFCASSGDSALDTQYFGPGTRLTVL.

In this sample, this clone turned up once. This sequence joins TRBV19 and TRBJ2-4; D remains unclear. V gave up 1 base and J gave up 0 bases, with 10 bases separating them. Germline V gene data show CDR1 as LNHDA and CDR2 as SQIVND (reference sequence). This CDR3 has 16 residues. CDR3 sequence (DNA): TGTGCCAGTAGTATAGGAGGCGAGCTAGCCAAAAACATTCAGTACTTC. Protein product: CASSIGGELAKNIQYF.

This clone was observed a handful of times. The J gene is TRBJ1-2, the V gene TRBV4-1, with unresolved D. The CDR3 runs 14 residues. Per germline, CDR1 MGHRA and CDR2 YSYEKL. V lost 7 bases, J lost 4 bases, and 16 bases lay in between. CDR3 in DNA: TGCGCCAGCAAGCCAAGTACACAGACCTATGGCTACACCTTC. Protein sequence: CASKPSTQTYGYTF.

This sequence joins TRBV7-9 and TRBJ2-3; D is perhaps TRBD2 (6 bases). The CDR3 covers 17 residues. The germline V and J ends were trimmed by 5 bases and 2 bases, with 20 bases remaining between them. Germline V lookup: CDR1 SEHNR, CDR2 FQNEAQ (reference sequence). CDR3 DNA: TGTGCCAGCAGCCCGCATAGGCTAGGGAGGAACACAGATACGCAGTATTTT. Its protein product is CASSPHRLGRNTDTQYF. Variable domain in full (rest from reference TRBV7-9 and TRBJ2-3): DTGVSQNPRHKITKRGQNVTFRCDPISEHNRLYWYRQTLGQGPEFLTYFQNEAQLEKSRLLSDRFSAERPKGSFSTLEIQRTEQGDSAMYLCASSPHRLGRNTDTQYFGPGTRLTVL.

The rearrangement links TRBV6-6 to TRBJ1-5; D might be TRBD1 (6 bases). The ends were cut back, 0 bases at V and 7 bases at J, with 10 bases in the middle. The CDR3 has 14 amino acids. Per germline, CDR1 MNHNY and CDR2 SVGAGI (reference sequence). CDR3 sequence: CASSYSQGRQPQHF. The CDR3 DNA is TGTGCCAGCAGTTACTCACAGGGACGACAGCCCCAGCATTTT.

The chain uses TRBV30 and TRBJ1-2; 8 bases map to TRBD1. The V segment lost 4 bases and the J segment 4 bases; nucleotides outside the gene matches: 8. The CDR3 totals 14 residues. From germline, CDR1 is GTSNPN and CDR2 SVGIG (reference sequence). CDR3 amino acids: CAWTRDRQFYGYTF. The CDR3 coding sequence is TGTGCCTGGACAAGGGACAGGCAGTTCTATGGCTACACCTTC.

The V call is TRBV7-2, the J call TRBJ2-3; D is possibly TRBD2 (6 bases). Germline V CDR1 and CDR2: SGHTA, FQGNSA. The V end lost 5 bases, the J end lost 2 bases, and 17 bases lay between the germline ends. The CDR3 sequence is 16 residues long. CDR3 DNA sequence: TGTGCCAGCAGCCCCCCCAGCGGGTCCTTCACAGATACGCAGTATTTT. This encodes CASSPPSGSFTDTQYF.

The chain combines TRBV19 with TRBJ2-5; 9 positions agree with TRBD2. Trimming took 5 bases from V and 7 from J; bases not matched to a gene: 14. Per the germline V gene, CDR1 is LNHDA and CDR2 is SQIVND (reference sequence). There are 16 residues in the CDR3. CDR3 DNA: TGTGCCAGTAGTTCCCGGGGGCTAGCGGGGCGTGGGACCCAGTACTTC. Its translation: CASSSRGLAGRGTQYF.

The gene calls are TRBV6-9 and TRBJ1-5; D gene unclear. This CDR3 spans 14 amino acids. Germline V gene data show CDR1 as MNHGY and CDR2 as SVAAGI. The V end was cut by 10 bases, the J end by 2 bases, with 15 bases between. DNA of the CDR3: TGTGCCACTAAGATAGAGGGTCGCAATCAGCCCCAGCATTTT. Its protein product is CATKIEGRNQPQHF.

The chain recombines TRBV4-2 with TRBJ1-1; 8 bases are a match to TRBD1. CDR1 is LGHNA, CDR2 YNFKEQ, per germline. The junction had 7 bases not matched to a gene; V was cut back by 1 base and J by 3 bases. The CDR3 covers 16 residues. CDR3 sequence reads: CASSQGAGGSDTEAFF. CDR3 nucleotides: TGTGCCAGCAGCCAAGGGGCAGGGGGCTCGGACACTGAAGCTTTCTTT.

This clone was observed a handful of times. This chain links TRBV13 with TRBJ2-2; 7 nucleotides align to TRBD2. From germline, CDR1 is PRHDT and CDR2 FYEKMQ (reference sequence). The ends lost 5 bases at V and 2 bases at J; junction bases unmatched: 11. The CDR3 is made up of 17 amino acids. The CDR3 sequence: CASSARTRRVNTGELFF. Here the CDR3 DNA reads TGTGCCAGCAGCGCGAGGACTAGGAGGGTTAACACCGGGGAGCTGTTTTTT.

This clone was detected a few times. The rearrangement links TRBV10-3 to TRBJ2-2, with 8 positions matching TRBD1. The CDR3 runs to 15 residues. With 7 bases clipped from V and 5 bases from J, the junction kept 9 bases outside the gene matches. Germline CDR1 and CDR2: ENHRY and SYGVKD. The CDR3 loop is CAIMRGQGRTGELFF. In DNA, the CDR3 is TGTGCCATCATGCGAGGACAGGGTCGAACCGGGGAGCTGTTTTTT.

This sequence joins TRBV6-1 and TRBJ2-2; D call uncertain. The CDR3 length is 14 residues. Deletions cut 3 bases from V and 3 bases from J, with 8 bases between. Germline V gene sequence: CDR1 MNHNS, CDR2 SASEGT. CDR3 sequence (DNA): TGTGCCAGCAGTGAGGTAGAGGACACCGGGGAGCTGTTTTTT. This translates into CASSEVEDTGELFF.

The table lists this clone with a few counts. This rearrangement joins TRBV7-2 to TRBJ2-5, with D perhaps TRBD1 (6 bases). The J call may be in error: the DNA end matches TRBJ2-7 better. This CDR3 is 14 amino acids long. CDR1 is SGHTA and CDR2 is FQGNSA in the germline V gene. The CDR3 here is CASTNNRESYEQYF. CDR3 DNA: TGTGCCAGCACCAACAACAGGGAGTCCTACGAGCAGTACTTC.

This chain connects TRBV28 to TRBJ2-5, with 7 bases lining up with TRBD1. The J segment lost 5 bases and the V segment lost 10 bases, leaving 16 bases of the junction unmatched. This CDR3 comprises 15 residues. Germline V CDR1 and CDR2: MDHEN, SYDVKM. For the CDR3, the DNA is TGTGCCACCACACCGGGACAGCCTCTCAGTGAGACCCAGTACTTC. Its translation: CATTPGQPLSETQYF.

Points on this clone: Other DNA sequences in the sample encode the same CDR3. This sequence joins TRBV5-1 and TRBJ2-5; D perhaps matches TRBD2 (6 bases). The CDR3 is 14 amino acids. CDR1 and CDR2 (germline): SGHRS, YFSETQ. V was trimmed by 0 bases and J by 1 base, leaving 7 bases between them. The CDR3 DNA reads TGCGCCAGCAGCTTGGTGGGGGGCCAAGAGACCCAGTACTTC. Its protein product is CASSLVGGQETQYF.

The chain combines TRBV7-8 with TRBJ1-1; D is unclear. CDR3 length: 15 residues. Germline CDR1 reads SGHVS; CDR2 reads FQNEAQ. V lost 2 bases and J lost 4, with 14 bases in between. CDR3 sequence reads: CASSLTQDFSTEAFF. Written as DNA, the CDR3 is TGTGCCAGCAGCTTAACTCAGGACTTTTCCACTGAAGCTTTCTTT.

This rearrangement joins TRBV7-2 to TRBJ2-5; 9 bases align to TRBD1. The CDR3 sequence is 15 residues long. Germline CDR1 is SGHTA and CDR2 is FQGNSA. The junction had 9 bases not matched to a gene; V was cut back by 5 bases and J by 5 bases. The CDR3 here is CASSPGQGRRETQYF. The DNA of the CDR3 is TGTGCCAGCAGCCCAGGACAGGGGCGGAGGGAGACCCAGTACTTC.

This chain uses TRBV19 with TRBJ2-1; perhaps TRBD1 as D (5 bases). Trimming removed 2 bases from V and 5 bases from J, with 13 bases in between. The CDR3 runs 15 residues. In germline, CDR1 is LNHDA, CDR2 SQIVND (reference sequence). The CDR3 here is CASSILGPLNNEQFF. The DNA of the CDR3 is TGTGCCAGTAGTATATTGGGGCCCCTTAACAATGAGCAGTTCTTC.

This clone was found once. This rearrangement joins TRBV5-6 to TRBJ2-7; 7 bases match TRBD1. V dropped 4 bases and J dropped 1; count of bases not matched to a gene: 5. CDR1 is SGHDT and CDR2 is YYEEEE in the germline V gene. The CDR3 covers 14 residues. This CDR3 reads CASSLGQSSYEQYF. CDR3 nucleotide sequence: TGTGCCAGCAGCCTGGGACAGAGTTCCTACGAGCAGTACTTC.

The V and J genes are TRBV6-1 and TRBJ1-5; D call uncertain. V lost 5 bases and J 11 bases, leaving 10 bases between the germline ends. Germline CDR1 MNHNS, CDR2 SASEGT. The CDR3 length is 11 residues. The CDR3 nucleotides are TGTGCCAGCAGTTACGCTGGAGCCCAGCATTTT. This gives the protein CASSYAGAQHF.

The CDR3 here is CASNHDGETEAFF. The CDR3 coding sequence is TGTGCCAGCAACCATGATGGGGAGACTGAAGCTTTCTTT. This chain connects TRBV6-1 to TRBJ1-1; D is undetermined. Trimming removed 7 bases from V and 5 bases from J, with 14 bases in between. The CDR3 consists of 13 residues. Germline V gene lookup returns CDR1 MNHNS and CDR2 SASEGT.

The chain has TRBV4-2 and TRBJ1-2, with D uncertain. Germline CDR1 and CDR2: LGHNA and YNFKEQ. The CDR3 contains 15 residues. V lost 0 bases, J lost 2 bases, and 10 bases lay in between. CDR3 sequence: CASSQETVRNYGYTF. CDR3 in DNA: TGTGCCAGCAGCCAAGAAACAGTACGAAACTATGGCTACACCTTC.

The gene calls are TRBV28 and TRBJ1-1, with 12 bases aligning to TRBD1. The CDR3 is 18 amino acids. From germline, CDR1 is MDHEN and CDR2 SYDVKM. The ends lost 9 bases at V and 2 bases at J; junction bases unmatched: 16. The chain's CDR3 is CASRVLGWDRGRNTEAFF. The CDR3 DNA sequence: TGTGCCAGTCGAGTTTTGGGGTGGGACAGGGGGCGAAACACTGAAGCTTTCTTT.